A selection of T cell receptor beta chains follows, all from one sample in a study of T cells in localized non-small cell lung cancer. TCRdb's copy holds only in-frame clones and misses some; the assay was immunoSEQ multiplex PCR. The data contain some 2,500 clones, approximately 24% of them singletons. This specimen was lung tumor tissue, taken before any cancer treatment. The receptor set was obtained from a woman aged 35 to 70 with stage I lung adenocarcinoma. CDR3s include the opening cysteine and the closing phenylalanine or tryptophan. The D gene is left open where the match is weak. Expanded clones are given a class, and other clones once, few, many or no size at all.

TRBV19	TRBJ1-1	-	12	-	CASRGSGTEAFF	TGTGCCAGTAGGGGTTCCGGGACAGAAGCTTTCTTT
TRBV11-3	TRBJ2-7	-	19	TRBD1	CASSSGTGVPFDTSYEQYF	TGTGCCAGCAGTTCCGGGACAGGGGTCCCATTTGATACCTCCTACGAGCAGTACTTC
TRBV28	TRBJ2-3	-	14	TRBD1	CASSLWTGRDTQYF	TGTGCCAGCAGTCTGTGGACAGGGCGAGATACGCAGTATTTT
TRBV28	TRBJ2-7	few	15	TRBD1	CASSATGGSSYEQYF	TGTGCCAGCAGTGCGACAGGGGGGAGCTCCTACGAGCAGTACTTC
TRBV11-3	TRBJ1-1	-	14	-	CASSPPSLNTEAFF	TGTGCCAGCAGTCCGCCCAGTCTGAACACTGAAGCTTTCTTT
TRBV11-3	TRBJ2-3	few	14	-	CASSLETRADTQYF	TGTGCCAGCAGCTTAGAGACACGGGCAGATACGCAGTATTTT
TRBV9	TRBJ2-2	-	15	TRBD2	CASGRAAGKTGELFF	TGTGCCAGCGGTCGGGCAGCGGGGAAAACCGGGGAGCTGTTTTTT